This passage covers 20 T cell receptor beta chains from one sample sequenced in a study of OX40 agonist ivuxolimab in advanced cancers. The table came from immunoSEQ multiplex PCR; TCRdb's copy has only in-frame clones and leaves some out. The table lists about 32,000 clones, about 92% of them singletons. Source: CD4+ or CD8+ T cells sorted from blood, taken in a trial of the OX40 agonist ivuxolimab. These receptors came from an adult with an advanced solid tumor such as melanoma, head and neck, liver or kidney cancer.

The chain couples TRBV4-1 to TRBJ2-7, with 9 bases aligning to TRBD1. This CDR3 is built from 14 residues. From germline, CDR1 is MGHRA and CDR2 YSYEKL. The ends lost 5 bases at V and 3 bases at J; junction bases unmatched: 5. CDR3 amino acids: CASSLHRGLYEQYF. The CDR3 nucleotides read TGCGCCAGCAGCTTACACAGGGGGCTCTACGAGCAGTACTTC.

The chain recombines TRBV30 with TRBJ2-1, with unresolved D. The length of the CDR3 is 12 residues. From germline, CDR1 is GTSNPN and CDR2 SVGIG (reference sequence). Trimming removed 7 bases from V and 4 bases from J, with 11 bases in between. CDR3 loop: CASGPSYNEQFF. CDR3 nucleotide sequence: TGTGCCTCGGGCCCCAGTTACAATGAGCAGTTCTTC.

The count of this clone is one. In the same sample, other DNA sequences code for this CDR3. This chain connects TRBV2 to TRBJ2-1; D remains unclear. The germline CDR1 and CDR2 sequences are SNHLY and FYNNEI. The germline V and J ends were trimmed by 1 base and 7 bases, with 2 bases remaining between them. The CDR3 is made up of 11 amino acids. In DNA form, the CDR3 reads TGTGCCAGCAGTGAAGGGAATGAGCAGTTCTTC. This translates into CASSEGNEQFF.

The chain joins TRBV19 to TRBJ2-1; 11 nucleotides match TRBD2. The trim removed 0 bases at V and 8 bases at J, leaving 6 bases unmatched. There are 16 residues in the CDR3. Germline V lookup: CDR1 LNHDA, CDR2 SQIVND (reference sequence). CDR3 in amino acids: CASSIDHSGGAYEQFF. As DNA, the CDR3 is TGTGCCAGTAGTATAGATCATAGCGGGGGGGCCTATGAGCAGTTCTTC.

V is TRBV19 and J is TRBJ2-7; 10 bases align to TRBD1. The germline CDR1 and CDR2 sequences are LNHDA and SQIVND (reference sequence). The CDR3 is 16 residues long. V was pared by 1 base and J by 5 bases, with 8 bases of the junction left unmatched. In DNA form, the CDR3 reads TGTGCCAGTAGTATAGGGGCGGGACAGGGGCTCGACGAGCAGTACTTC. Amino acid sequence: CASSIGAGQGLDEQYF.

The chain joins TRBV5-1 to TRBJ2-1, with 8 bases identical to TRBD1. This CDR3 spans 17 amino acids. J lost 3 bases, V lost 0 bases, and 8 bases had no gene match. Per the germline V gene, CDR1 is SGHRS and CDR2 is YFSETQ. DNA of the CDR3: TGCGCCAGCAGCTTGGCCGAAGGGACAGGATTCTACAATGAGCAGTTCTTC. Its translation: CASSLAEGTGFYNEQFF.

V usage is TRBV5-1 and J usage is TRBJ2-1, with TRBD2 identical over 7 bases. Germline assignment: CDR1 SGHRS and CDR2 YFSETQ. The CDR3 spans 16 residues. V was clipped by 4 bases and J by 5 bases; unmatched bases: 12. The CDR3 loop reads CASSPTGGRSDNEQFF. The CDR3, as DNA: TGCGCCAGCAGCCCCACCGGGGGGAGGTCGGACAATGAGCAGTTCTTC.

J is TRBJ2-1 and V is TRBV7-9; D remains ambiguous. V lost 2 bases, J lost 9 bases, and 5 bases lay in between. The CDR3 covers 11 residues. CDR1 SEHNR and CDR2 FQNEAQ come from the germline V gene (reference sequence). The CDR3 sequence: CASSLIGEQFF. Here the CDR3 DNA reads TGTGCCAGCAGCTTAATAGGTGAGCAGTTCTTC.

The CDR3 sequence: CASSLDLEGIGNTIYF. In nucleotides, the CDR3 is TGTGCCAGCAGCTTAGACTTGGAAGGGATCGGAAACACCATATATTTT. This rearrangement joins TRBV13 to TRBJ1-3; no definite D call. In germline, CDR1 is PRHDT, CDR2 FYEKMQ (reference sequence). CDR3 size: 16 residues. Trimming removed 1 base from V and 4 bases from J, with 14 bases in between. Supplemented by reference TRBV13 and TRBJ1-3, the full variable domain reads AAGVIQSPRHLIKEKRETATLKCYPIPRHDTVYWYQQGPGQDPQFLISFYEKMQSDKGSIPDRFSAQQFSDYHSELNMSSLELGDSALYFCASSLDLEGIGNTIYFGEGSWLTVV.

V usage is TRBV6-1 and J usage is TRBJ2-1, with 12 bases that match TRBD2. Trimming cost V 4 bases and J 2 bases; bases outside gene matches: 12. Germline assignment: CDR1 MNHNS and CDR2 SASEGT. The CDR3 totals 19 residues. This CDR3 is CASSAGLAGLDATYNEQFF. The CDR3 region has the DNA TGTGCCAGCAGTGCCGGACTAGCGGGACTGGACGCCACCTACAATGAGCAGTTCTTC.

This chain connects TRBV27 to TRBJ2-1; D is uncertain. The germline V gene has CDR1 MNHEY and CDR2 SMNVEV (reference sequence). The V gene lost 2 bases and the J gene lost 7 bases, with 6 bases spanning the gap. This CDR3 is 12 amino acids long. The DNA of the CDR3 is TGTGCCAGCAGTTTAGGGGTAAATGAGCAGTTCTTC. Protein: CASSLGVNEQFF.

By share of the sample, this clone is medium-sized. V and J are TRBV9 and TRBJ2-5; tentative D call: TRBD2 (6 bases). The germline CDR1 and CDR2 sequences are SGDLS and YYNGEE. This CDR3 is 13 amino acids long. V was pared by 5 bases and J by 5 bases, with 13 bases between. The CDR3 reads CASSPEGGETQYF. The CDR3 DNA reads TGTGCCAGCAGTCCGGAGGGTGGCGAGACCCAGTACTTC.

The chain joins TRBV6-4 to TRBJ2-1; 7 nucleotides match TRBD2. The CDR3 is 15 residues long. Germline CDR1 and CDR2: MRHNA and SNTAGT. Unmatched junction bases numbered 8, after V lost 2 bases and J lost 7 bases. CDR3 region: CASSDAGAVVNEQFF. The CDR3 region has the DNA TGTGCCAGCAGTGACGCGGGAGCAGTAGTTAATGAGCAGTTCTTC.

The count of this clone is one. This rearrangement joins TRBV2 to TRBJ1-4; D is perhaps TRBD1 (5 bases). CDR1 is SNHLY and CDR2 is FYNNEI in the germline V gene. The V end was cut by 4 bases, the J end by 0 bases, with 18 bases between. This CDR3 spans 18 amino acids. The CDR3 bases are TGTGCCAGCAGTGGTGCCCGACAGAGACTTGCAACTAATGAAAAACTGTTTTTT. Translating it yields CASSGARQRLATNEKLFF.

V and J are TRBV9 and TRBJ2-2, with TRBD2 identical over 8 bases. This CDR3 has 16 amino acids. Trimming at V came to 3 bases and at J to 6 bases, leaving 10 bases not matched to a gene. CDR1 is SGDLS, CDR2 YYNGEE, per germline. Written as DNA, the CDR3 is TGTGCCAGCAGCGCCGCAAGTGGGACTAGTCCCGGGGAGCTGTTTTTT. Translated: CASSAASGTSPGELFF. Drawing the rest from reference TRBV9 and TRBJ2-2, the complete variable domain is DSGVTQTPKHLITATGQRVTLRCSPRSGDLSVYWYQQSLDQGLQFLIQYYNGEERAKGNILERFSAQQFPDLHSELNLSSLELGDSALYFCASSAASGTSPGELFFGEGSRLTVL.

The genes are TRBV2 and TRBJ2-5, with 9 bases aligning to TRBD2. V shed 3 bases, J shed 1 base, and the junction held 6 bases outside the gene matches. Germline lookup yields CDR1 SNHLY and CDR2 FYNNEI. The CDR3 is 16 residues long. As DNA, the CDR3 is TGTGCCAGCAGTGATTGGGGTAGCGGGAGCCAAGAGACCCAGTACTTC. The encoded protein is CASSDWGSGSQETQYF.

The CDR3 coding sequence is TGTGCCTGGGCCCCGGGTCCGGGATACGAGCAGTACTTC. This sequence encodes CAWAPGPGYEQYF. The chain is built from TRBV30 and TRBJ2-5, with a possible D match to TRBD2 (5 bases). The J call may be wrong; the DNA end is better matched by TRBJ2-7. This CDR3 comprises 13 residues. Looked up from germline, CDR1 is GTSNPN and CDR2 is SVGIG (reference sequence).

Comments on this clone: A junction end diverges from the germline sequence, so it may reflect a read error. This chain uses TRBV29-1 with TRBJ2-1, with a tentative D call TRBD2 (5 bases). Germline CDR1 SQVTM, CDR2 ANQGSEA. CDR3 length: 14 residues. Here the CDR3 reads CSVEGRPSYNEQFF. The CDR3 nucleotides are TGCAGCGTCGAAGGGAGACCCTCCTACAATGAGCAGTTCTTC.

The chain employs TRBV14 and TRBJ2-5; the D gene is possibly TRBD2 (5 bases). CDR3 length: 11 amino acids. V was shortened by 6 bases and J by 9 bases, with 11 bases between the two germline ends. Germline assignment: CDR1 SGHDN and CDR2 FVKESK. The CDR3: CASSAGKAQYF. The CDR3 DNA sequence: TGTGCCAGCAGTGCCGGGAAGGCCCAGTACTTC.

The chain uses TRBV11-2 and TRBJ1-4; D gene uncertain. Trimming shortened V by 3 bases and J by 3 bases, and 14 bases separated the two germline ends. The CDR3 covers 16 residues. Germline values: CDR1 SGHAT, CDR2 FQNNGV. The CDR3 protein is CASSLELDHPNEKLFF. The CDR3 DNA reads as TGTGCCAGCAGCTTGGAACTGGATCATCCTAATGAAAAACTGTTTTTT.